The T cell receptor beta chain under discussion was sequenced for a study of blood T cell repertoires in COVID-19. Study context: There were acute and convalescent COVID-19 samples, and they came from the United States, Italy and Spain. PBMCs, B-cell-depleted T cells, or T cells provided the cDNA or gDNA that made up the material.

CDR3 length: 14 residues. Losses at the gene ends were 4 bases for V and 5 bases for J; bases not matched to a gene: 4. Germline CDR1 is MGHRA and CDR2 is YSYEKL. Authors' data handling: Reference gene primer amplification gave estimated nucleated cell counts. Sequenced by immunoSEQ multiplex PCR; TCRdb stores in-frame clones only, minus some. V and J calls and clone size follow that table, whereas D and trimming were derived from the DNA. The data hold about 270,000 clones, with 80% to 90% observed a single time. The sample was peripheral blood. This sequence was found in a woman in her 70s with acute or convalescent COVID-19. The V gene is TRBV4-1, the J gene TRBJ2-1; 8 nucleotides match TRBD1. The CDR3 is CASSRPTGDNEQFF. CDR3 bases: TGCGCCAGCAGCCGACCGACAGGGGACAATGAGCAGTTCTTC.